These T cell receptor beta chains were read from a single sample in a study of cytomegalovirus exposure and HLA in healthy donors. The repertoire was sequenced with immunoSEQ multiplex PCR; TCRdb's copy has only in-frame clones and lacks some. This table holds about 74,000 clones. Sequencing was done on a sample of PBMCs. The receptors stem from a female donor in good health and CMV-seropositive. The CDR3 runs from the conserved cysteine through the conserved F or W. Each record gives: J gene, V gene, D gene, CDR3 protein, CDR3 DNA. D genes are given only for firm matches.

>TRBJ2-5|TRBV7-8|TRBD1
CASSSRDSQETQYF
TGTGCCAGCAGCTCAAGGGACAGCCAAGAGACCCAGTACTTC
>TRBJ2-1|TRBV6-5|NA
CASRGQGFYNEQFF
TGTGCCAGCAGGGGGCAGGGCTTCTACAATGAGCAGTTCTTC
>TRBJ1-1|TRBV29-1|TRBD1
CSGGTANTEAFF
TGCAGCGGAGGGACAGCTAACACTGAAGCTTTCTTT
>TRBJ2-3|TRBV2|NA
CASRRERTDTQYF
TGTGCCAGCAGGAGGGAGCGGACAGATACGCAGTATTTT
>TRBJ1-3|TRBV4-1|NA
CASSGRTGEPGSSGNTIYF
TGCGCCAGCAGCGGCAGAACCGGGGAGCCGGGGAGCTCTGGAAACACCATATATTTT
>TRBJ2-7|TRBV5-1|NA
CASSPSQGYEQYF
TGCGCCAGCAGCCCTTCCCAGGGTTACGAGCAGTACTTC
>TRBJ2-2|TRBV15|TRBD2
CATSERLAGVGTGELFF
TGTGCCACCAGTGAACGACTAGCGGGGGTTGGAACCGGGGAGCTGTTTTTT
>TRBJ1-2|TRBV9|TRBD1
CASSADRGSYTF
TGTGCCAGCAGCGCGGACAGGGGAAGCTACACCTTC
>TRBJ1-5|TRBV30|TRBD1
CAWSRQGDQPQHF
TGTGCCTGGAGCCGACAGGGGGATCAGCCCCAGCATTTT
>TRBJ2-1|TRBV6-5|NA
CASSYGAGYHEQFF
TGTGCCAGCAGTTACGGTGCAGGGTACCATGAGCAGTTCTTC
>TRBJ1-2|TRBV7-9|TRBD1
CASSLVGQGAEGYTF
TGTGCCAGCAGCTTAGTCGGACAGGGGGCGGAGGGCTACACCTTC
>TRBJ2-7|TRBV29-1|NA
CSVVPGNSYEQYF
TGCAGCGTTGTCCCGGGAAACTCCTACGAGCAGTACTTC
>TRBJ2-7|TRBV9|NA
CASSGGGQNYEQYF
TGTGCCAGCAGCGGGGGGGGACAAAACTACGAGCAGTACTTC
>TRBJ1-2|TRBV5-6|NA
CASSLGDYGYTF
TGTGCCAGCAGCTTAGGGGACTATGGCTACACCTTC
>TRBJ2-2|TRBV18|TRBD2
CASSPDAGGPAGELFF
TGTGCCAGCTCACCCGATGCGGGGGGGCCCGCCGGGGAGCTGTTTTTT
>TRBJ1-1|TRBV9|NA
CASSVDESRVTEAFF
TGTGCCAGCAGCGTAGACGAAAGCCGGGTCACTGAAGCTTTCTTT
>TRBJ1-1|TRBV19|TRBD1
CASSPSGTANTEAFF
TGTGCCAGTAGCCCCTCCGGGACAGCAAACACTGAAGCTTTCTTT
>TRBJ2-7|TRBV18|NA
CASSPSDYEQYF
TGTGCCAGCTCACCAAGCGACTACGAGCAGTACTTC
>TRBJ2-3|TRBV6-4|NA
CASSARAETTDTQYF
TGTGCCAGCAGTGCCAGAGCGGAGACCACAGATACGCAGTATTTT
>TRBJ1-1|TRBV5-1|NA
CASSSGGTEAFF
TGCGCCAGCAGCTCGGGGGGGACTGAAGCTTTCTTT
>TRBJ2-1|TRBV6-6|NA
CASSPIAYNEQFF
TGTGCCAGCAGTCCTATAGCCTACAATGAGCAGTTCTTC
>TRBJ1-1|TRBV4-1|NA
CASSQGTGMNTEAFF
TGCGCCAGCAGCCAAGGAACAGGGATGAACACTGAAGCTTTCTTT
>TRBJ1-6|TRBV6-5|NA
CATRALRDSPLHF
TGTGCCACCAGGGCCCTTCGGGATTCACCCCTCCACTTT
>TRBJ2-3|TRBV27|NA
CASSPFRRGDTQYF
TGTGCCAGCAGTCCGTTTCGGAGGGGAGATACGCAGTATTTT
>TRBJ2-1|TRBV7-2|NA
CASSSYYNEQFF
TGTGCCAGCAGCTCGTACTACAATGAGCAGTTCTTC
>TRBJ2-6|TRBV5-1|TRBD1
CASSSDRGNIGANVLTF
TGCGCCAGCAGCTCGGACAGGGGAAACATTGGGGCCAACGTCCTGACTTTC
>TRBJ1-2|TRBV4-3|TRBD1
CASSVRVGQDYGYTF
TGCGCCAGCAGCGTAAGGGTAGGACAGGACTATGGCTACACCTTC
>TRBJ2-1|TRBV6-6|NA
CALGATEYNEQFF
TGTGCCCTTGGGGCCACAGAGTACAATGAGCAGTTCTTC
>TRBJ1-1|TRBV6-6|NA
CASSYSTESPNTEAFF
TGTGCCAGCAGTTACTCGACAGAGTCACCGAACACTGAAGCTTTCTTT
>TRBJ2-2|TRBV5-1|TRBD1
CASAWDRVTGELFF
TGCGCCAGCGCCTGGGACAGGGTCACCGGGGAGCTGTTTTTT
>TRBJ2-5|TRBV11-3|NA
CASSIAVHETQYF
TGTGCCAGCAGCATAGCGGTTCATGAGACCCAGTACTTC
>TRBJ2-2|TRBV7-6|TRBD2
CASSLRREYTGELFF
TGTGCCAGCAGCTTAAGGCGGGAGTACACCGGGGAGCTGTTTTTT
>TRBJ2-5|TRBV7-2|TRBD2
CASSPLRLAGETQYF
TGTGCCAGCAGCCCATTGAGGCTAGCGGGGGAGACCCAGTACTTC
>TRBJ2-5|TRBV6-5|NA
CASLSGSRTQYF
TGTGCCAGCTTATCGGGGAGCAGAACCCAGTACTTC
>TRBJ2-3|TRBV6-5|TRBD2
CASSFLSTSGLDTQYF
TGTGCCAGCAGTTTCCTTTCGACTAGCGGGTTGGATACGCAGTATTTT
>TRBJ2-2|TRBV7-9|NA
CASRDGAGELFF
TGTGCCAGCAGGGATGGAGCCGGGGAGCTGTTTTTT
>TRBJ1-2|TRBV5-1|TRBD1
CASSSGTGTAYGYTF
TGCGCCAGCAGCTCCGGTACCGGGACAGCCTATGGCTACACCTTC
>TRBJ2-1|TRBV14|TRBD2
CASSQEGASGERNEQFF
TGTGCCAGCAGCCAAGAAGGGGCTAGCGGGGAACGCAATGAGCAGTTCTTC
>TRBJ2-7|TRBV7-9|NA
CASSLVPDYTYEQYF
TGTGCCAGCAGCTTAGTCCCCGACTATACGTACGAGCAGTACTTC
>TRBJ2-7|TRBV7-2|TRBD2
CASSLARTSSSYEQYF
TGTGCCAGCAGCTTAGCGAGGACTAGCTCCTCCTACGAGCAGTACTTC
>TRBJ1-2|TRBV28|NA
CASSLNMGENGYTF
TGTGCCAGCAGTTTAAACATGGGAGAGAATGGCTACACCTTC
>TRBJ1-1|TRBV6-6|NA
CASSQQGRTNTEAFF
TGTGCCAGCAGTCAACAGGGACGGACGAACACTGAAGCTTTCTTT
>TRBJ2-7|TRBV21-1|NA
CASSRVSIGGGFYEQYF
TGTGCCAGCAGCAGGGTTTCTATAGGGGGGGGTTTCTACGAGCAGTACTTC
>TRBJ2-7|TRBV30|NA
CAWSVRRGYNEQYF
TGTGCCTGGAGTGTACGGAGAGGATATAACGAGCAGTACTTC
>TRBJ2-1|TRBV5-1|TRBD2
CASSPGTSGGPGNEQFF
TGCGCCAGCAGCCCCGGGACTAGCGGGGGGCCGGGGAATGAGCAGTTCTTC
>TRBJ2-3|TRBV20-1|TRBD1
CSARTGDTQYF
TGCAGTGCTAGGACAGGGGATACGCAGTATTTT
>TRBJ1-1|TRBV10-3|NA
CATQSGGDTEAFF
TGTGCCACCCAGTCCGGAGGGGACACTGAAGCTTTCTTT
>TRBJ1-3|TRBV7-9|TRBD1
CASSRVDRDHSGNTIYF
TGTGCCAGCAGCCGCGTGGACAGGGATCACTCTGGAAACACCATATATTTT
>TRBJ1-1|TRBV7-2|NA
CASSFKARDTEAFF
TGTGCCAGCAGCTTCAAGGCCAGGGACACTGAAGCTTTCTTT
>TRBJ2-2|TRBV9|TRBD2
CASSVGAAGRTGELFF
TGTGCCAGCAGCGTAGGAGCGGCCGGGAGGACCGGGGAGCTGTTTTTT
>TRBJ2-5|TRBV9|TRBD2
CASSVGLGGIETQYF
TGTGCCAGCAGCGTAGGCCTGGGGGGGATAGAGACCCAGTACTTC
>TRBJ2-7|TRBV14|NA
CASSHNLLSYEQYF
TGTGCCAGCAGCCACAACCTACTCTCCTACGAGCAGTACTTC
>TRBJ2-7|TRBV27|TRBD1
CASRRTGTGIYEQYF
TGTGCCAGCAGGAGAACCGGGACAGGGATTTACGAGCAGTACTTC
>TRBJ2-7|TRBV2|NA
CASSLGGADYEQYF
TGTGCCAGCAGTTTAGGAGGGGCTGACTACGAGCAGTACTTC
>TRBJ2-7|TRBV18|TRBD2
CASSPGGLRTSVAYEQYF
TGTGCCAGCTCACCCGGGGGGCTCCGGACTAGCGTTGCCTACGAGCAGTACTTC
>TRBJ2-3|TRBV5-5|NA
CASSLAGGTDTQYF
TGTGCCAGCAGCTTGGCGGGGGGCACAGATACGCAGTATTTT
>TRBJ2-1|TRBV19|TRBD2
CATAGTSGAKTWNEQFF
TGTGCCACCGCCGGGACTAGCGGGGCAAAGACGTGGAATGAGCAGTTCTTC